Included here is one TCR beta chain sequence, with context. This record comes from a study of blood T cell repertoires in COVID-19. Data came from immunoSEQ multiplex PCR; TCRdb stores just in-frame clones and leaves some out. In the table there are hundreds of thousands of clones, approximately 90% of which are singletons. Trimming removed 8 bases from V and 0 bases from J, with 10 bases in between. Germline V CDR1 and CDR2: MNHEY, SVGAGI. CDR3 length: 14 residues. The TCR sequence derives from a woman aged 55-69 years in a cohort exposed to, infected with or recovered from COVID-19 (not recorded which). Sequencing was performed on PBMCs or T cells enriched from blood (not recorded which). The chain carries TRBV6-5 and TRBJ2-2; D is ambiguous. The CDR3 sequence: CASYPRTNTGELFF. The CDR3 DNA reads TGTGCCAGCTACCCTAGAACGAACACCGGGGAGCTGTTTTTT.